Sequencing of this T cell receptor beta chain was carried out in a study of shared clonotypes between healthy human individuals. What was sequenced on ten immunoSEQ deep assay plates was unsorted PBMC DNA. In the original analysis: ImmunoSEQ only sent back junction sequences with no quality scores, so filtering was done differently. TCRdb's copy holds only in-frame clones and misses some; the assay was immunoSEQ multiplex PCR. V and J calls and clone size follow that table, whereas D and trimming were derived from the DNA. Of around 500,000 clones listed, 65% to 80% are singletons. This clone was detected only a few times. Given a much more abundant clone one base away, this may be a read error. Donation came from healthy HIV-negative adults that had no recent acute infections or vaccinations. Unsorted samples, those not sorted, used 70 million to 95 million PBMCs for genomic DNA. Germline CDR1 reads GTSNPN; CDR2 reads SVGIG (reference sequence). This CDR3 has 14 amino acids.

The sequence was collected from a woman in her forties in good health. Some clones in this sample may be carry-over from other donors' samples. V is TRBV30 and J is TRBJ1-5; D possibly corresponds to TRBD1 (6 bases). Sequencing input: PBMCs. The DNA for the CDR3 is TGTGCCTGGCCTCCGGGACATAGCAATCAGCCCCGGCATTTT. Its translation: CAWPPGHSNQPRHF.